This entry lists 9 T cell receptor beta chains sequenced from one sample in a study of shared clonotypes between healthy human individuals. The method was immunoSEQ multiplex PCR; TCRdb's version includes in-frame clones alone and lacks a portion of them. The sample yields over 850,000 clones, 70% to 80% seen once. What was sequenced was memory CD4+ T cells from PBMCs. The subset here: CD45RA-negative fraction. Every receptor here comes from a man aged 18 to 30 in good health. Some clones in this sample may be carry-over from other donors' samples.

V gene TRBV6-4 combines with J gene TRBJ2-3, with unresolved D. Germline CDR1 is MRHNA and CDR2 is SNTAGT. Trimming removed 3 bases at V and 3 bases at J, with 7 bases between. The CDR3 contains 13 residues. CDR3 in DNA: TGTGCCAGCAGTGAAGACTCGACAGATACGCAGTATTTT. It is translated as CASSEDSTDTQYF.

J is TRBJ1-2 and V is TRBV2; D remains ambiguous. V lost 2 bases to trimming and J lost 4 bases, with 14 bases between them. The CDR3 has 15 residues. CDR1 and CDR2 (germline): SNHLY, FYNNEI. CDR3 in DNA: TGTGCCAGCAGTGAAAGGTTAAGGGCGCGCTATGGCTACACCTTC. This sequence encodes CASSERLRARYGYTF. Complete variable domain (other parts from reference TRBV2 and TRBJ1-2): EPEVTQTPSHQVTQMGQEVILRCVPISNHLYFYWYRQILGQKVEFLVSFYNNEISEKSEIFDDQFSVERPDGSNFTLKIRSTKLEDSAMYFCASSERLRARYGYTFGSGTRLTVV.

The J gene is TRBJ2-5, the V gene TRBV6-1, with D possibly called TRBD1 or TRBD2 (5 bases each). The end of the DNA fits TRBJ2-7 better, so the J call may be wrong. Germline CDR1 and CDR2: MNHNS and SASEGT. CDR3 length: 13 amino acids. For the CDR3, the DNA is TGTGCCAGCACCGGGGCAAGGCCGTACGAGCAGTACTTC. Translating it yields CASTGARPYEQYF.

The chain recombines TRBV10-3 with TRBJ2-7, with TRBD1 matching over 8 bases. Per the germline V gene, CDR1 is ENHRY and CDR2 is SYGVKD. The CDR3 extends over 14 amino acids. V was pared by 0 bases and J by 6 bases, with 4 bases of the junction left unmatched. CDR3 loop: CAISESGQVVEQYF. The CDR3 nucleotides read TGTGCCATCAGTGAGTCGGGACAGGTAGTCGAGCAGTACTTC.

V and J are TRBV5-8 and TRBJ2-7; D is undetermined. V lost 4 bases to trimming and J lost 0 bases, with 5 bases between them. The CDR3 has 12 amino acids. Germline CDR1 reads SGHTS; CDR2 reads YDEGEE. The CDR3 here is CASSLTSYEQYF. The DNA for the CDR3 is TGTGCCAGCAGCCTCACCTCCTACGAGCAGTACTTC. Complete variable domain (other parts from reference TRBV5-8 and TRBJ2-7): EAGVTQSPTHLIKTRGQQATLRCSPISGHTSVYWYQQALGLGLQFLLWYDEGEERNRGNFPPRFSGRQFPNYSSELNVNALELEDSALYLCASSLTSYEQYFGPGTRLTVT.

This clone was recorded a few times. The CDR3 reads CASSPPRSGLDDVDEQFF. CDR3 nucleotides: TGTGCCAGCTCACCGCCGAGGAGCGGACTAGACGACGTCGATGAGCAGTTCTTC. V and J are TRBV18 and TRBJ2-1, with TRBD2 matching 7 bases. Germline V lookup: CDR1 KGHSH, CDR2 LQKENI. The CDR3 loop spans 18 amino acids. J was trimmed by 8 bases and V by 3 bases; bases with no gene match: 19.

This sequence joins TRBV2 and TRBJ2-7; no firm D call. Trimming removed 2 bases from V and 0 bases from J, with 11 bases in between. There are 15 residues in the CDR3. In germline, CDR1 is SNHLY, CDR2 FYNNEI. In nucleotides, the CDR3 is TGTGCCAGCAGTGAAACTTCCCTGACCTCCTACGAGCAGTACTTC. Encoded protein: CASSETSLTSYEQYF.

The chain links TRBV29-1 to TRBJ2-5; D might be TRBD1 or TRBD2, each matching 6 bases. Trimming took off 3 bases at V and 7 bases at J, with 18 bases between the two ends. The CDR3 is made up of 14 amino acids. CDR1 and CDR2 from the germline V gene are SQVTM and ANQGSEA. The CDR3 DNA follows: TGCAGCGTTGATTCCCCGACGGGGGCCGGGACCCAGTACTTC. This codes for CSVDSPTGAGTQYF.

V is TRBV6-1 and J is TRBJ2-7; D unclear. V lost 0 bases and J 1 base, leaving 7 bases between the germline ends. Germline CDR1 and CDR2: MNHNS and SASEGT. This CDR3 spans 14 amino acids. CDR3 sequence reads: CASSEASFSYEQYF. The CDR3, as DNA: TGTGCCAGCAGTGAAGCGTCCTTTTCCTACGAGCAGTACTTC.